The subject of this entry is one T cell receptor (beta chain). Its antigen remains unknown. Breast cancer patients provided tissue from their axillary draining lymph nodes. The sample belongs to a study of breast tumors, draining lymph nodes, adjacent tissues. Notes on the study in general: The data were judged consistent with most tumor T cells coming from lymph node and expanding in tumor. Luminal-like breast cancer showed significantly higher tumor–nontumor repertoire similarity than basal-like. Tumors had less TCR diversity than lymph nodes, more than nontumor tissue. Tumor T cell lymph node origin was a supported hypothesis, not proven.

CDR3 length: 16 amino acids. The V segment lost 5 bases and the J segment 9 bases; nucleotides outside the gene matches: 13. Looked up from germline, CDR1 is SGHRS and CDR2 is YFSETQ. TCRdb analysed the multiplex PCR reads with MiXCR anew, one entry per CDR3 protein. The sample consists of 84,000 or so distinct CDR3 sequences, over 25% of them appearing once. This chain uses TRBV5-1 with TRBJ2-1; 11 nucleotides align to TRBD2. The TCR was taken from a female donor with breast cancer. Some clones in this sample may be carry-over from other donors' samples. The sequenced sample was axillary lymph node tissue. The CDR3 spells CASRFRTSGRYPEQFF. CDR3 sequence (DNA): TGCGCCAGCAGGTTTAGGACTAGCGGGCGCTACCCTGAGCAGTTCTTC.